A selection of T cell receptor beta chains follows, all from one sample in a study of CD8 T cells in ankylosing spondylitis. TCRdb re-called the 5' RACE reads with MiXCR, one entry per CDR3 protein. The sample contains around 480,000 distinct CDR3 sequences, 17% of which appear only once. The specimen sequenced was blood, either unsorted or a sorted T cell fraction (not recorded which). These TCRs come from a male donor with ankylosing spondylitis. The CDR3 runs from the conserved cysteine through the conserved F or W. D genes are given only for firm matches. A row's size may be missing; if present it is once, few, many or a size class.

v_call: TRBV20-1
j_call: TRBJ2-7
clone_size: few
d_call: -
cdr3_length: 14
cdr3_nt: TGCAGTGCTAGAGTGTCCAGGGTGGCATACGAGCAGTACTTC
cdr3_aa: CSARVSRVAYEQYF

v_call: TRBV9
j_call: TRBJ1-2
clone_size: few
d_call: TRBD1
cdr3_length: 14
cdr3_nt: TGTGCCAGCAGCGTAGTGGACAGGGGCTATGGCTACACCTTC
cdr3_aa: CASSVVDRGYGYTF

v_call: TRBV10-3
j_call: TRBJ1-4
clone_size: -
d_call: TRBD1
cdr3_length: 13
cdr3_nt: TGTGCCATACGCCCAGACAGGGAGGCCCAACTGTTTTTT
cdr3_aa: CAIRPDREAQLFF

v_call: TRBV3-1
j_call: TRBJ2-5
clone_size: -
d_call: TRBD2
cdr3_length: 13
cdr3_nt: TGTGCCACCTATAGCGGGAGTGGGCAGACCCAGTACTTC
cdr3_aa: CATYSGSGQTQYF

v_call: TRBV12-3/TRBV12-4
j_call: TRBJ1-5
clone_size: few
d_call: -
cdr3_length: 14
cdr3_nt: TGTGCCAGCAGTTTTGGGGGAAAGGATCAGCCCCAGCATTTT
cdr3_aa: CASSFGGKDQPQHF

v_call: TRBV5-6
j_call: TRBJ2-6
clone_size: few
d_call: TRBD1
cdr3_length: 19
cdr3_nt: TGTGCCAGCAGCCTCCATGCGGACAGGGTATACTCTGGGGCCAACGTCCTGACTTTC
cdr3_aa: CASSLHADRVYSGANVLTF

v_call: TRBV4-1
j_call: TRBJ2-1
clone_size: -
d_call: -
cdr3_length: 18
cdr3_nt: TGCGCCAGCAGTCCAGGGGGGGCGGGAGGTCCTTCCTACAATGAGCAGTTCTTC
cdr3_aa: CASSPGGAGGPSYNEQFF

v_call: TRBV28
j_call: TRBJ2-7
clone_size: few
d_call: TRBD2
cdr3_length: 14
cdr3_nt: TGTGCCAGCAGCCCGACTAGCGGAGCTTACGAGCAGTACTTC
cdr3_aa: CASSPTSGAYEQYF

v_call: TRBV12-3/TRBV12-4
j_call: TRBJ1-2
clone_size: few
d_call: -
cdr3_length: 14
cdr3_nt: TGTGCCAGCAGTCCACGGCAGGCTAACTATGGCTACACCTTC
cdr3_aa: CASSPRQANYGYTF

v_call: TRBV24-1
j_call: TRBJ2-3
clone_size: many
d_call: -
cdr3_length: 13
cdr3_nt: TGTGCCACCAGTGATAGCAGGACAGATACGCAGTATTTT
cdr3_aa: CATSDSRTDTQYF

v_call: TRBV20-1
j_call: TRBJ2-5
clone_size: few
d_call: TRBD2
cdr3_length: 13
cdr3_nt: TGCGGGGTAGCGGGAGGGCTCCAAGAGACCCAGTACTTC
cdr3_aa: CGVAGGLQETQYF

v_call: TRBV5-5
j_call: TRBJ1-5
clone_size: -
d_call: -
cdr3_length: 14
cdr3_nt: TGTGCCAGCAGCTTGGAGGCGGAAAATCAGCTCCAGCATTTT
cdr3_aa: CASSLEAENQLQHF

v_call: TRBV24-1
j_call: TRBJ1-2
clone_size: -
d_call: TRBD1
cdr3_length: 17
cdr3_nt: TGTGCCACCAGTATGGGAGGGGGTGTCGGACAGGGGGACGGCTACACCTTC
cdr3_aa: CATSMGGGVGQGDGYTF

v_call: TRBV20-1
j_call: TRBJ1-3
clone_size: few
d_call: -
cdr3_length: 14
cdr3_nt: TGCAGTGCTAGGACCGGGGGATCTGGAAACACCATATATTTT
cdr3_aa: CSARTGGSGNTIYF

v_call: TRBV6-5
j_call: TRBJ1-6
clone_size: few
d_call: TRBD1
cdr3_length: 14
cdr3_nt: TGTGCCAGCAGTCCGGACAGGAGAAATTCACCCCTCCACTTT
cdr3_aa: CASSPDRRNSPLHF

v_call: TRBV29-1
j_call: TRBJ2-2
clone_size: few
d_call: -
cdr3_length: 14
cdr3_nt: TGCAGCGTTGGACGTGGCTCAGGCACCGGGGAGCTGTTTTTT
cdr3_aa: CSVGRGSGTGELFF

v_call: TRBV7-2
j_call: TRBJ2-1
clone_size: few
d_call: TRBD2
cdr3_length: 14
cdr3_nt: TGTGCCAGCAGATCAGGGACTAGCTACAATGAGCAGTTCTTC
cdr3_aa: CASRSGTSYNEQFF

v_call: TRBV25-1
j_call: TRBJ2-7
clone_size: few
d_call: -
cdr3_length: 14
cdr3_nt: TGTGCCAGCAGTACCCAGGGGGGCGCCTACGAGCAGTACTTC
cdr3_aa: CASSTQGGAYEQYF

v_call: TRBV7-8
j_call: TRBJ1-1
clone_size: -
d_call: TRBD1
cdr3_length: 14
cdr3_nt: TGTGCCAGCACCCGGGACAGGGATAGAACTGAAGCTTTCTTT
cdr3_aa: CASTRDRDRTEAFF

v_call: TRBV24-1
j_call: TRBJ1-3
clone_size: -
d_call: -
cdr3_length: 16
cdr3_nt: TGTGCCACCAGGCCCTCAAGGGGGTGTGCTGGAAACACCATATATTTT
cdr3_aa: CATRPSRGCAGNTIYF

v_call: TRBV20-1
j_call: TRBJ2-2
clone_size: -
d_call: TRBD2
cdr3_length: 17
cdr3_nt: TGCAGTGCTCCAAGGGCCCTACTAGCGGGAACGATCGGGGAGCTGTTTTTT
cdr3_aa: CSAPRALLAGTIGELFF

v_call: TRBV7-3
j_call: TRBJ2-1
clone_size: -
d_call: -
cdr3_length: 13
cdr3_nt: TGTGCCAGCAGCTCGGAGGTCTACAATGAGCAGTTCTTC
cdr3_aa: CASSSEVYNEQFF

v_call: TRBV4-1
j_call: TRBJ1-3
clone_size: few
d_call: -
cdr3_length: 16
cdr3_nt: TGCGCCAGCAGCCAAGATCCCGGGGGAACTGGAAACACCATATATTTT
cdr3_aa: CASSQDPGGTGNTIYF

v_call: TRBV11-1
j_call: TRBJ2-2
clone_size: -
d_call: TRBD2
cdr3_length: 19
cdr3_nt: TGTGCCAGCAGCTCGGGACTAGCGGCCACTGTGGGATTTACCGGGGAGCTGTTTTTT
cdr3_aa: CASSSGLAATVGFTGELFF

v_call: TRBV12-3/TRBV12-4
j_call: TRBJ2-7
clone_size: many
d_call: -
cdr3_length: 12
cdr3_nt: TGTGCCAGCAGTTTGAACCTCTACGAGCAGTACTTC
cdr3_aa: CASSLNLYEQYF

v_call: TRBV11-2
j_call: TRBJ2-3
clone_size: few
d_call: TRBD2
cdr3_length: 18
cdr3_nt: TGTGCCAGCAGCTTAGGAGGGCATAGACTAGCGGGTGGAGATACGCAGTATTTT
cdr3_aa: CASSLGGHRLAGGDTQYF

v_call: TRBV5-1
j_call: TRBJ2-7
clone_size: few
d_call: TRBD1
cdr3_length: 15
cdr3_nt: TGCGCCAGCAGCCCGAGGACAGGTCAACCCCACGAGCAGTACTTC
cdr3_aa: CASSPRTGQPHEQYF

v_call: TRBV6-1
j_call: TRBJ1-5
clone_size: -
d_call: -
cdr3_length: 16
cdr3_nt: TGTGCCAGCAGTGAATTGGCCGCCTTCGCCAATCAGCCCCAGCATTTT
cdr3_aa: CASSELAAFANQPQHF

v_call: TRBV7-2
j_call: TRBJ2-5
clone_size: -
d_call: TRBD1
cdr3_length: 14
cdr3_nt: TGTGCCAGCAGCTTAGTGGGGACAGGGGTGACCCAGTACTTC
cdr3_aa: CASSLVGTGVTQYF

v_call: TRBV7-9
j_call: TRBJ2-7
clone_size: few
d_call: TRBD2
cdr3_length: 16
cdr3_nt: TGTGCCAGCAGCTTAGAGATAGGGACTACCCCTCGCGATCAGTACTTC
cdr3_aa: CASSLEIGTTPRDQYF

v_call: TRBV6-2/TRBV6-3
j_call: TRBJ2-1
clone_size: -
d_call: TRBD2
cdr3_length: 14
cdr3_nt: TGTGCCAGCAGGCTAGCGGGGGCCCCCCATGAGCAGTTCTTC
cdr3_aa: CASRLAGAPHEQFF

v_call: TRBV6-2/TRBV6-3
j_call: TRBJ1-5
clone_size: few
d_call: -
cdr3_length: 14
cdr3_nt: TGTGCCAGCACCACCGGGACTTTGGATCAGCCCCAGCATTTT
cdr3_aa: CASTTGTLDQPQHF

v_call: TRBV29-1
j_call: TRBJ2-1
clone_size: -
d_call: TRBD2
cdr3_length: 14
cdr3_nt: TGCAGCGTTGGAGGGAGGGGCGTGTACAATGAGCAGTTCTTC
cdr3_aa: CSVGGRGVYNEQFF

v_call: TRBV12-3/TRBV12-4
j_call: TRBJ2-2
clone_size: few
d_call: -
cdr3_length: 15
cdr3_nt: TGTGCCAGCGGAGTGCTAACCACGAACACCGGGGAGCTGTTTTTT
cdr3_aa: CASGVLTTNTGELFF

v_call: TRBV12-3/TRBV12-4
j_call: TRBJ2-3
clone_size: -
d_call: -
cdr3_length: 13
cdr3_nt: TGTGCCAGCAGTCGTGAGAAGACAGATACGCAGTATTTT
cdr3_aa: CASSREKTDTQYF

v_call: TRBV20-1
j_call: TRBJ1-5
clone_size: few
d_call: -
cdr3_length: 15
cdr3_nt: TGCAGTGCTGGGGCAACCACAGGGAGCAATCAGCCCCAGCATTTT
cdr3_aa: CSAGATTGSNQPQHF